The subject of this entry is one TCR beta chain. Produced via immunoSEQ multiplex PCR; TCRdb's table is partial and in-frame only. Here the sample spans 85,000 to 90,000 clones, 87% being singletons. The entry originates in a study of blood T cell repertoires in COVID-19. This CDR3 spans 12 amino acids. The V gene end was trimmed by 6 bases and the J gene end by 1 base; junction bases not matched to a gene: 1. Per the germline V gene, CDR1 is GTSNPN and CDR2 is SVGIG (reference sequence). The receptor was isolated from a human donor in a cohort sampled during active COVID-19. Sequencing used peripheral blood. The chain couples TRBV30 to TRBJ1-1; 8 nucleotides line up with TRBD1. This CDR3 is CACGTGNTEAFF. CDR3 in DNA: TGTGCCTGCGGGACAGGGAACACTGAAGCTTTCTTT.